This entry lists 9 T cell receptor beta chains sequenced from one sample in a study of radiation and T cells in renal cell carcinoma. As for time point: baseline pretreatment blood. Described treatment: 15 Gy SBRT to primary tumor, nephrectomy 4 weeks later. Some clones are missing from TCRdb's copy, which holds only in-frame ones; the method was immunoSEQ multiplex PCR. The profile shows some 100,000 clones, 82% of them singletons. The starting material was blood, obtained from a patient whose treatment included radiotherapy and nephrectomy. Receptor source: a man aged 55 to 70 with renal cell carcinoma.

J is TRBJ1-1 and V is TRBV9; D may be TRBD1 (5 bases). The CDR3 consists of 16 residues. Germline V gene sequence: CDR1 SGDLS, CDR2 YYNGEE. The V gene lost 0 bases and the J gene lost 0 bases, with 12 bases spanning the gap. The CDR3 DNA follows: TGTGCCAGCAGCGTAGTCTCAGGGCCCCTGAACACTGAAGCTTTCTTT. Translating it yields CASSVVSGPLNTEAFF.

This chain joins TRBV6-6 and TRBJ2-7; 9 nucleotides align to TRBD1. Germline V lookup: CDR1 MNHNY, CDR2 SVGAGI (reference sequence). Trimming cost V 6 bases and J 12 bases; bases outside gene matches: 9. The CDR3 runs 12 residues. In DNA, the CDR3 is TGTGCCAGCAGAAGGGCTGGACAGGGGCTGTACTTC. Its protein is CASRRAGQGLYF.

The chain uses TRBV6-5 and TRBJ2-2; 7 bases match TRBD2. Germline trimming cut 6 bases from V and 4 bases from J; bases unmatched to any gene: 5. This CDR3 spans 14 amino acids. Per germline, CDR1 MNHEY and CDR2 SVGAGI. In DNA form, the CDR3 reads TGTGCCAGCAGGGGGGGGACGCGCACCGGGGAGCTGTTTTTT. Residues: CASRGGTRTGELFF.

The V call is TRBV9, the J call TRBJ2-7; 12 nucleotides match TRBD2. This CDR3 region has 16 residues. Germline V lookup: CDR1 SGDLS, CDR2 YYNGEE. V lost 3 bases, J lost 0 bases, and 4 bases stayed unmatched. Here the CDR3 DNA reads TGTGCCAGCAGCGGCCCGGGACTAGCGGGCTCCTACGAGCAGTACTTC. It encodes CASSGPGLAGSYEQYF.

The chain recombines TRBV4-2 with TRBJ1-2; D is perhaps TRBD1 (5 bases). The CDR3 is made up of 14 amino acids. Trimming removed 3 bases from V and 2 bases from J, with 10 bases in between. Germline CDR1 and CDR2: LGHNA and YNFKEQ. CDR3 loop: CASSQATENYGYTF. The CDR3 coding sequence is TGTGCCAGCAGCCAGGCGACAGAAAACTATGGCTACACCTTC.

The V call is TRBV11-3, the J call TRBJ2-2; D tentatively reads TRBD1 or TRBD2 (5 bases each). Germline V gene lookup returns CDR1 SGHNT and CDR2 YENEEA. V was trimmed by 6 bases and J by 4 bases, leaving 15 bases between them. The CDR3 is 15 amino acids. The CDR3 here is CASRQAGTSTGELFF. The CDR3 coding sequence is TGTGCCAGCAGACAAGCCGGGACCAGCACCGGGGAGCTGTTTTTT.

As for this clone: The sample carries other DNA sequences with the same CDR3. This CDR3 is CASSPRGQGTDTQYF. CDR3 bases: TGTGCCAGCTCACCAAGGGGACAGGGAACAGATACGCAGTATTTT. The chain couples TRBV18 to TRBJ2-3; 9 bases fit TRBD1. This CDR3 is built from 15 residues. Germline-derived CDR1 and CDR2 are KGHSH and LQKENI. Unmatched junction bases numbered 3, after V lost 2 bases and J lost 3 bases.

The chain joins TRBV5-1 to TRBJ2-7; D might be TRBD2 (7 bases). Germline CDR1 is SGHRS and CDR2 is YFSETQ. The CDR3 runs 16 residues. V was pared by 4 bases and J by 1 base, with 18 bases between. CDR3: CASSRNREGSSYEQYF. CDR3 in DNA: TGCGCCAGCAGCAGAAACAGGGAGGGGAGTTCCTACGAGCAGTACTTC.

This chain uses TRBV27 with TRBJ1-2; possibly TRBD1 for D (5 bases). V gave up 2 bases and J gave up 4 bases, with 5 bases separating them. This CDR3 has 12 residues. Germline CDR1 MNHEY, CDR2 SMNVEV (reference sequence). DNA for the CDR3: TGTGCCAGCAGTTTACAGGGCTATGGCTACACCTTC. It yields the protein CASSLQGYGYTF.